This entry is about one T cell receptor (beta chain). Antigen unknown. Trimming pared 4 bases from V and 1 base from J, leaving 19 bases between. Looked up from germline, CDR1 is SGHTS and CDR2 is YDEGEE. This CDR3 has 17 residues. These data come from a study of beta chain features in type 1 diabetes. Study overall: Age, gender and cell yields were alike across patients and healthy donors. Study-level findings and limits: When VDJ junctions were examined, type 1 diabetes patients showed fewer insertions and more deletions. TCRB rearrangement may or may not be influenced by HLA type; here this remained unresolved. Patients with Type 1 diabetes showed moderately but significantly shorter TCRB CDR3s in all four CD4+ subsets.

Expressed TCRB transcripts were sequenced after all isolated RNA was converted to cDNA. Assay used: immunoSEQ multiplex PCR; TCRdb lists only in-frame clones, some missing. The data hold roughly 150,000 clones, with around 63% observed a single time. The authors sorted CD4+ naive, central memory, regulatory and stem cell-like memory cells via CD45RO/CCR7/CD25/CD127/CD95/CD27. The sequencing input was naive CD4+ T cells from blood. The rearrangement uses TRBV5-8 and TRBJ2-3, with TRBD1 as a possible D gene (6 bases). The receptor was derived from a man aged 25 to 45 with type 1 diabetes. The CDR3 nucleotides are TGTGCCAGCAGCAATACAGGGTTTGTTGGAGGCACAGATACGCAGTATTTT. Protein sequence: CASSNTGFVGGTDTQYF.